These T cell receptor beta chains were read from a single sample in a study of shared clonotypes between healthy human individuals. The assay was immunoSEQ multiplex PCR, and TCRdb's table has in-frame clones only and misses some. The data show about a million clones, with about 80% seen just once and almost 0.9% held by the top ten. The sample taken for sequencing was memory CD4+ T cells from PBMCs. The source is a man younger than 30 in good health. Some clones in this sample may be carry-over from other donors' samples. Both conserved end residues are part of each CDR3. A D gene is named only where the DNA matches it firmly. A row's size may be missing; if present it is once, few, many or a size class.

v_gene	abundance	d_gene	j_gene	CDR3nt	CDR3aa
TRBV30	NA	NA	TRBJ1-6	TGTGCCTGCCGGGCAGACTATAATTCACCCCTCCACTTT	CACRADYNSPLHF
TRBV6-6	once	NA	TRBJ1-2	TGTGCCAGCAGCCAACAAGGGAGGGGAGAACTTGGCTACACCTTC	CASSQQGRGELGYTF
TRBV11-1	few	NA	TRBJ2-7	TGTGCCAGCAGCTTATTCGGGAGTTCCTACGAGCAGTACTTC	CASSLFGSSYEQYF
TRBV28	NA	NA	TRBJ1-3	TGTGCCAGCAGCTTGTGGGGTGGAGTCGGCAACACCATATATTTT	CASSLWGGVGNTIYF
TRBV9	NA	NA	TRBJ2-1	TGTGCCAGCAGCCCTCGTTCTAGGGATGAGCAGTTCTTC	CASSPRSRDEQFF
TRBV28	few	TRBD2	TRBJ2-7	TGTGCCAGCAGTTTGAGGACTAGCGGGATTTACGAGCAGTACTTC	CASSLRTSGIYEQYF
TRBV9	NA	NA	TRBJ1-5	TGTGCCAGCAGCGTAGGTCTTCACCAGCCCCAGCATTTT	CASSVGLHQPQHF
TRBV29-1	few	NA	TRBJ1-6	TGCAGCGTTGAATACCCGGACCTGATTAATTCACCCCTCCACTTT	CSVEYPDLINSPLHF
TRBV7-9	NA	NA	TRBJ2-7	TGTGCCAGCAGCCCCTTCGACGGGGGCGAGCAGTACTTC	CASSPFDGGEQYF
TRBV5-1	NA	TRBD1	TRBJ2-7	TGCGCCAGCAGCATCGGGACAGGGTCCCTTCCTGAGCAGTACTTC	CASSIGTGSLPEQYF
TRBV7-2	NA	TRBD1	TRBJ1-2	TGTGCCAGCAGCTATAGACAGGGAGATGGCTACACCTTC	CASSYRQGDGYTF
TRBV4-3	NA	NA	TRBJ1-1	TGCGCCAGCAGCCAAACCGGGTCAACTAGGGCTGAAGCTTTCTTT	CASSQTGSTRAEAFF
TRBV6-1	NA	NA	TRBJ2-3	TGTGCCAGCAGGGGGCATTCGGCGGGACAAGATACGCAGTATTTT	CASRGHSAGQDTQYF
TRBV5-4	NA	NA	TRBJ1-5	TGTGCCAGCAGTCCTGCGGGGCGGACTCAGCCCCAGCATTTT	CASSPAGRTQPQHF
TRBV6-5	NA	TRBD1	TRBJ1-2	TGTGCCAGCAGTTACTACGGACAGGGCGACTATGGCTACACCTTC	CASSYYGQGDYGYTF
TRBV18	NA	NA	TRBJ2-7	TGTGCCAGCTCACCGACAGGAGGAGAGCAGTACTTC	CASSPTGGEQYF
TRBV19	NA	NA	TRBJ1-2	TGTGCCAGTACCAGGACAGCGCTCACCTATGGCTACACCTTC	CASTRTALTYGYTF
TRBV18	NA	NA	TRBJ1-2	TGTGCCAGCTCACCGAACAGGCTGGGATCAGATAGAGGCTACACCTTC	CASSPNRLGSDRGYTF
TRBV2	NA	NA	TRBJ1-2	TGTGCCAGCAGTGGTTTCATGAGTGCCTCCTATGGCTACACCTTC	CASSGFMSASYGYTF
TRBV6-1	once	NA	TRBJ1-2	TGTGCCAGCAGCGACCTCGGACAGTCCTCGGGGGGCTACACCTTC	CASSDLGQSSGGYTF
TRBV7-2	NA	NA	TRBJ2-7	TGTGCCAGCAGCTTAGCGGGGAACTCCTACGAGCAGTACTTC	CASSLAGNSYEQYF
TRBV5-5	NA	NA	TRBJ2-2	TGTGCCAGCAGCAAGCTCCCCGGGGAGCTGTTTTTT	CASSKLPGELFF
TRBV4-1	NA	TRBD1	TRBJ1-1	TGCGCCAGCAGCCCTATTCCGGGACAGTATGAAGCTTTCTTT	CASSPIPGQYEAFF
TRBV2	NA	NA	TRBJ2-1	TGTGCCAGCAGACTTCTGGGGGGAGGACAGTTCTTC	CASRLLGGGQFF
TRBV19	NA	NA	TRBJ1-1	TGTGCCAGTAGTAATGGGTGGGACACTGAAGCTTTCTTT	CASSNGWDTEAFF
TRBV14	NA	NA	TRBJ1-2	TGTGCCAGCAGCCAAGTGTGGGGGAACTTCAACTATGGCTACACCTTC	CASSQVWGNFNYGYTF
TRBV27	NA	TRBD1	TRBJ2-7	TGTGCCAGCAGTTACTCCACCGGACAGGGCTACGAGCAGTACTTC	CASSYSTGQGYEQYF
TRBV5-1	NA	NA	TRBJ1-1	TGCGCCAGCAGCTTGGTGGGCTCCGGAGGGACTGAAGCTTTCTTT	CASSLVGSGGTEAFF
TRBV7-2	NA	NA	TRBJ2-3	TGTGCCAGCAGCTTATGGGCAAGCACAGATACGCAGTATTTT	CASSLWASTDTQYF
TRBV6-5	NA	NA	TRBJ1-1	TGTGCCAGCAGCCACAACAGGGCGACGGTCACTGAAGCTTTCTTT	CASSHNRATVTEAFF
TRBV7-9	NA	NA	TRBJ2-5	TGTGCCAGCAGCTTAGGCGCGACCCAGTACTTC	CASSLGATQYF
TRBV28	NA	TRBD1	TRBJ2-3	TGTGCCAGCAGCTTCCTGGGACAGTACACAGATACGCAGTATTTT	CASSFLGQYTDTQYF